This T cell receptor beta chain was found in a study of T cell responses to AZD1222 COVID-19 vaccine (dated by TCRdb to about 2021). A note on the overall study: AZD1222 recipients given second doses at about 4 weeks or at about 12 weeks were pooled, since spike-specific TCR depth and breadth were not found to differ between the two schedules. TCR sequencing was performed for about 250 trial participants, of whom some 200 were given two doses of AZD1222 and 26 were given two doses of MenACWY control vaccine. Enrollment into the trials was organized by age into subgroups of 18-55, 56-69 and 70-plus years, and those subgroups contained approximately 160, 26 and 62 TCR-sequenced participants, respectively. Study-wide findings and limitations: CD4 TCRs associated with the vaccine covered the entire spike protein, and the dominant responses were in regions 160-218 and 743-854. Reportedly, almost half of the unique spike-specific TCRs recognized epitopes lying outside the regions that are mutated in the B.1.351 and B.1.1.7 variants. Participants were mostly white British and included more females than males, and it was suggested by the authors that clonal diversity may have been underestimated. In the small 56-69-year group, the increase in depth fell short of significance, most likely because of low power. A significant rise in spike-specific TCR breadth and depth was observed after two AZD1222 doses relative to day 0 and relative to MenACWY recipients. Conclusions about previously exposed vaccinees are limited, since just a handful of AZD1222 recipients were seropositive for SARS-CoV-2 at baseline. Because no samples from the day 14 peak response were available, repertoires could be characterized only after the peak T cell response.

The time point label here, explained by the study, means: baseline before first vaccination. Samples from vaccinated people were obtained from the UK trials COV001 and COV002, which included a single-blind randomized controlled phase 2/3 trial of AZD1222 (ChAdOx1 nCoV-19) in healthy adults. For TCRbeta chain sequencing, PBMC samples from trial participants were taken at day 0 and at day 28 after the second dose. Comments on this clone: It lacks a known antigen. One base away there is no much larger clone; base qualities are not given.

V ends up 8 bases short and J 7 bases short, with an unmatched junction base count of 15. The CDR3 runs 16 residues from the cysteine to the phenylalanine. The CDR3 DNA has 48 bases and is translated from base 1. CDR1 and CDR2, per the germline V gene, are ENHRY and SYGVKD. The CDR3 regions of human TCRbeta chains were subjected to immunosequencing. In the authors' own workflow: TCRs in the repertoires were compared against a reference library of SARS-CoV-2-specific TCRs that had been generated with the MIRA antigen-specificity platform. Breadth meant the fraction of unique TCRs that were SARS-CoV-2-associated, whereas depth meant the fraction of total T cells that were SARS-CoV-2-associated. Using the MIRA data, every spike-specific TCR was mapped to the spike region that the TCR reacted to and assigned to either a CD4 or a CD8 class. Log10-transformed breadth and depth values were compared by one-way ANOVA with Sidak's multiple comparisons tests. TCRdb took this table from immuneACCESS and kept in-frame rearrangements with V and J called. Such tables lack part of the clones; where checked against another copy, unresolved V genes explain under half of the gap, and the rest is unexplained. V, J and clone size are those of that table, while D and trimming were read from the DNA. This sample gives approximately 120,000 clones in total; approximately 91% of them show up just once. The top ten hold over 15% of the sample.

The origin of this receptor is an adult in good health. The sample in question was peripheral blood, obtained on day 0 of AZD1222 vaccination. The V and J genes are TRBV10-3 and TRBJ1-1, with 11 junctional bases fitting TRBD1. The CDR3 reads CAIERGSGTGGHEAFF. The DNA reads TGTGCCATCGAGAGGGGCTCGGGGACAGGGGGTCATGAAGCTTTCTTT.